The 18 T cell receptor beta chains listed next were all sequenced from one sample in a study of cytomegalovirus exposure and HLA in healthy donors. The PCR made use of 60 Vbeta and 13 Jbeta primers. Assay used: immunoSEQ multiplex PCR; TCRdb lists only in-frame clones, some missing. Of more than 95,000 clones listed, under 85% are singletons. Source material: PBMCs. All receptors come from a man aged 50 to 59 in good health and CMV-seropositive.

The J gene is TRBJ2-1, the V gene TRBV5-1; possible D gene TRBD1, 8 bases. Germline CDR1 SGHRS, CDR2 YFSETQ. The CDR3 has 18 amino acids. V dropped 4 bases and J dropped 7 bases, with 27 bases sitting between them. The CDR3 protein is CASSARGQTTLGGNEQFF. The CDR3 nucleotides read TGCGCCAGCAGCGCCAGGGGGCAAACTACCTTGGGGGGGAATGAGCAGTTCTTC.

The CDR3 nucleotides read TGTGCCAGTAGTATAGATCTATCGGACAGGGGGCATGGCTACACCTTC. Protein product: CASSIDLSDRGHGYTF. The chain employs TRBV19 and TRBJ1-2, with 11 bases matching TRBD1. CDR3 size: 16 residues. V trimming: 0 bases; J trimming: 6 bases; junction bases outside the gene matches: 6. CDR1 LNHDA and CDR2 SQIVND come from the germline V gene (reference sequence).

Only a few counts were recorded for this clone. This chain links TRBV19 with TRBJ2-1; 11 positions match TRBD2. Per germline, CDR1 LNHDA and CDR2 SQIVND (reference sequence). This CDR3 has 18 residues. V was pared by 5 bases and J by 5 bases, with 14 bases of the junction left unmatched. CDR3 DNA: TGTGCCAGTAGTTCCGGGGCTAGCGGGAGGAGTAGGGACAATGAGCAGTTCTTC. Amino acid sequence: CASSSGASGRSRDNEQFF.

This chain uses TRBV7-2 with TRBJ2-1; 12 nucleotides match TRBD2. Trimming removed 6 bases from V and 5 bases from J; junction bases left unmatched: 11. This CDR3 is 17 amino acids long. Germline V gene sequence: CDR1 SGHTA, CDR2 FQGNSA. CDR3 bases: TGTGCCAGCAGTACAATGCGACTAGCGGGAGAGAACAATGAGCAGTTCTTC. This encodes CASSTMRLAGENNEQFF.

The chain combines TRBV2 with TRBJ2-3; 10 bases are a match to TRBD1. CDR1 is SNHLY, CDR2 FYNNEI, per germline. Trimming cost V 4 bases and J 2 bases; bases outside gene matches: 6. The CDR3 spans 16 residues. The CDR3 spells CASSAGQGGYTDTQYF. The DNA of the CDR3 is TGTGCCAGCAGTGCCGGACAGGGGGGCTACACAGATACGCAGTATTTT.

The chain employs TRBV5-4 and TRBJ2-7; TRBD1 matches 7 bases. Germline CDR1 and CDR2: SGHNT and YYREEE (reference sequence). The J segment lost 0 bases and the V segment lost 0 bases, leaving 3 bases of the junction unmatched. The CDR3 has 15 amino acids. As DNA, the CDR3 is TGTGCCAGCAGCTTGGCTGGACAGGTCTCCTACGAGCAGTACTTC. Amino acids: CASSLAGQVSYEQYF.

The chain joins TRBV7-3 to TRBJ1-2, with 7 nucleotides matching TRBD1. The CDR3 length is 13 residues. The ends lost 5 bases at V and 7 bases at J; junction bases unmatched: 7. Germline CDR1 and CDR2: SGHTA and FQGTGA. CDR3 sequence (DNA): TGTGCCAGCAGCGACCGACAGGGCTCTGGCTACACCTTC. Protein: CASSDRQGSGYTF.

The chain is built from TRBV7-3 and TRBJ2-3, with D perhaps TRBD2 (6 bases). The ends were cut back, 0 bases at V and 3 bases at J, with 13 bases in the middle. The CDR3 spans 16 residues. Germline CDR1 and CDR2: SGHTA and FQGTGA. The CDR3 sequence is CASSLTKLARTDTQYF. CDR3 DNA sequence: TGTGCCAGCAGCTTAACGAAGCTAGCGCGGACAGATACGCAGTATTTT.

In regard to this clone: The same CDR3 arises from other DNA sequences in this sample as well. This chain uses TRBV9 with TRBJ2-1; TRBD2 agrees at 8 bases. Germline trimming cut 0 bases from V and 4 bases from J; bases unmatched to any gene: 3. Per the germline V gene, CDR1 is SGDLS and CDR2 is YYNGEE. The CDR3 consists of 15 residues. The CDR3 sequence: CASSVGAGAYNEQFF. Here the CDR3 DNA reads TGTGCCAGCAGCGTAGGAGCGGGAGCTTACAATGAGCAGTTCTTC.

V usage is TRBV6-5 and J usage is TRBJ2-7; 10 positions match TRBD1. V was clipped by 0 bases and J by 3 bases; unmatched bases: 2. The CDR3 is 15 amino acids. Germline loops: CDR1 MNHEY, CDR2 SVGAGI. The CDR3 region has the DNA TGTGCCAGCAGTTACTCGGGACAGGGGATCTACGAGCAGTACTTC. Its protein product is CASSYSGQGIYEQYF.

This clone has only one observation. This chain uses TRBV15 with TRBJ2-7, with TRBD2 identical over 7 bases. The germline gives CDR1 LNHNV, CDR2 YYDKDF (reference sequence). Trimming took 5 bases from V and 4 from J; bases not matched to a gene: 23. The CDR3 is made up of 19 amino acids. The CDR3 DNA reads TGTGCCACCAGCCCCCGGGGCGCGGGAGTGCTGAAGGGCCTGTACGAGCAGTACTTC. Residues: CATSPRGAGVLKGLYEQYF.

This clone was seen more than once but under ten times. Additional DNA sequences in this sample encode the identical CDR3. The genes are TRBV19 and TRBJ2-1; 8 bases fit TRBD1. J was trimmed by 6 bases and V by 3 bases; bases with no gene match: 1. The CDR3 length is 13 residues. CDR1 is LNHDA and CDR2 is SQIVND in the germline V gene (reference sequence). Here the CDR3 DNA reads TGTGCCAGTAGTATCGGACAGGGCAATGAGCAGTTCTTC. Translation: CASSIGQGNEQFF.

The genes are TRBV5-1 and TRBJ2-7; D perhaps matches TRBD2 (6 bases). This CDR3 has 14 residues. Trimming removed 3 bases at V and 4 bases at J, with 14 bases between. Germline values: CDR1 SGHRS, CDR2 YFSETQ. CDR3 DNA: TGCGCCAGCAGCTGGGGGGTCGAAGGGTACGAGCAGTACTTC. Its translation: CASSWGVEGYEQYF.

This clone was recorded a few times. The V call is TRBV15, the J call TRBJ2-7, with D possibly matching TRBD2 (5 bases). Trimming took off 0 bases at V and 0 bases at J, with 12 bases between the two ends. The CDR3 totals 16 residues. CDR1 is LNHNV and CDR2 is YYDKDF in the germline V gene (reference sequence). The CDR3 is CATSRDIGSDSYEQYF. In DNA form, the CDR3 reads TGTGCCACCAGCAGAGATATAGGGAGTGACTCCTACGAGCAGTACTTC.

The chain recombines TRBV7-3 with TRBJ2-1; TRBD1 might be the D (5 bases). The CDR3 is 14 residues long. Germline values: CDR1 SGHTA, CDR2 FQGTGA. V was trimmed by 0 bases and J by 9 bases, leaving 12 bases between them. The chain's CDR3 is CASSLTRETGEQFF. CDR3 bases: TGTGCCAGCAGCTTAACCAGGGAAACGGGTGAGCAGTTCTTC.

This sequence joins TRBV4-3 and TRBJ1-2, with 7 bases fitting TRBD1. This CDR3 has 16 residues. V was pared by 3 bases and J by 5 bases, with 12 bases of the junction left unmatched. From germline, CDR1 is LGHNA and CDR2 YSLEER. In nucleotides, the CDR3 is TGCGCCAGCAGCCAGGTCACCGGGACAGTTTCTTATGGCTACACCTTC. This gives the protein CASSQVTGTVSYGYTF.

The CDR3 bases are TGTGCCAGTAGTATACTGGGGACTAGCGCCACCTACGAGCAGTACTTC. Translation: CASSILGTSATYEQYF. The rearrangement uses TRBV19 and TRBJ2-7, with 10 bases lining up with TRBD2. Per germline, CDR1 LNHDA and CDR2 SQIVND (reference sequence). The CDR3 length is 16 residues. J lost 2 bases, V lost 2 bases, and 6 bases had no gene match.

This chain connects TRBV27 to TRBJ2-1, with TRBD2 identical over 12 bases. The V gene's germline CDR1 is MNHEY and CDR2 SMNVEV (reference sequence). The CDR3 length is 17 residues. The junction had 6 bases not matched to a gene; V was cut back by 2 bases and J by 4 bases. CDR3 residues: CASSLQLAGGLYNEQFF. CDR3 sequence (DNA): TGTGCCAGCAGTTTACAACTAGCGGGAGGATTATACAATGAGCAGTTCTTC.